One T cell receptor beta chain is described in this entry. What it binds is not known. V was shortened by 0 bases and J by 6 bases, with 12 bases between the two germline ends. The CDR3 contains 15 residues. Germline V lookup: CDR1 MNHNY, CDR2 SVGAGI (reference sequence). The data are from a study of cytomegalovirus exposure and HLA in healthy donors. Whole-study findings and limits: Most likely, a cluster of highly shared sequence variants arose as a sequencing artifact. Among the most significant clusters, several appeared linked to common viral pathogens in a later analysis. Association with HLA alleles at 0.05 false discovery rate was found for 16,951 TCR beta sequences in a later analysis. Usually a TCR sequence was rare, but some public TCRs were found in many donors.

The PCR had 60 Vbeta and 13 Jbeta primers. Profiling relied on immunoSEQ multiplex PCR, and the TCRdb table lists in-frame clones only, not all of them. The table shows 150,000 to 200,000 clones, with about four fifths occurring only once. The V gene is TRBV6-6, the J gene TRBJ2-1; a possible D gene is TRBD2 (6 bases). This receptor was identified in a man between 35 and 55 years old in good health and CMV-seropositive. Sequences were obtained from PBMCs. In DNA form, the CDR3 reads TGTGCCAGCAGTTACTCCCGGACTAAACGCAATGAGCAGTTCTTC. Its translation is CASSYSRTKRNEQFF.